This entry describes one T cell receptor (beta chain). These data come from a study of blood T cell repertoires in COVID-19. In the study overall: PBMCs, B-cell-depleted T cells, or T cells provided the cDNA or gDNA that made up the material.

Participants came from fewer than 25 US areas, aged about 18 to 95 years. Cohorts were based on clinical histories the participants reported. Profiling relied on immunoSEQ multiplex PCR, and the TCRdb table lists in-frame clones only, not all of them. The sample includes over 120,000 clones, approximately 83% of them seen just once. V was clipped by 7 bases and J by 2 bases, with 14 bases between them. The V gene's germline CDR1 is MNHEY and CDR2 SVGAGI. The CDR3 has 15 residues. The rearrangement uses TRBV6-5 and TRBJ1-4, with D possibly TRBD1 on 6 matching bases. The sequence was obtained from a man between 45 and 60 years old who had recovered from COVID-19. The sequenced material came from PBMCs or T cells enriched from blood (not recorded which). Here the CDR3 reads CASIGTGSTNEKLFF. In DNA, the CDR3 is TGTGCCAGCATTGGAACAGGGTCCACTAATGAAAAACTGTTTTTT.